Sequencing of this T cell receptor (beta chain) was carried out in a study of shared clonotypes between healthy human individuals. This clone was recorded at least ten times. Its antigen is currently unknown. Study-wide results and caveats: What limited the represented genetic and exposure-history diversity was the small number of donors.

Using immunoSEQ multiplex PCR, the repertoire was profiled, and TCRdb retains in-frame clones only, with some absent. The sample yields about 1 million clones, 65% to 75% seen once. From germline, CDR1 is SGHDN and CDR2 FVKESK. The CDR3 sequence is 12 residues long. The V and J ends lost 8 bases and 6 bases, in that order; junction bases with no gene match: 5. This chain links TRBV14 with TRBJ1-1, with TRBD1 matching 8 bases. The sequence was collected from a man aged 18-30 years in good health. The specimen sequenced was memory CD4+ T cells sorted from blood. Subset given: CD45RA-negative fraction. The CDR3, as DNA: TGTGCCAGCGGACAGGGTTCGGCTGAAGCTTTCTTT. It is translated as CASGQGSAEAFF. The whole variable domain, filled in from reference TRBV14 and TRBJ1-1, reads EAGVTQFPSHSVIEKGQTVTLRCDPISGHDNLYWYRRVMGKEIKFLLHFVKESKQDESGMPNNRFLAERTGGTYSTLKVQPAELEDSGVYFCASGQGSAEAFFGQGTRLTVV.